This T cell receptor beta chain was captured in a study of T cells after yellow fever vaccination. MiXCR was run by TCRdb on the 5' RACE reads, yielding one entry per CDR3 protein. The sample includes a few hundred thousand distinct CDR3 sequences, about 12% of them seen just once. Overall study findings and caveats: Though weaker, the secondary response peaked faster, on day 5 versus 15.

This CDR3 has 15 residues. V lost 5 bases and J 9 bases, leaving 17 bases between the germline ends. Germline values: CDR1 MDHEN, CDR2 SYDVKM. In the case of this clonotype: Its specificity is unknown.

The rearrangement uses TRBV28 and TRBJ1-6; D perhaps matches TRBD1 (6 bases). The receptor comes from a man younger than 35 who received the YFV17D yellow fever vaccine. Sequences were derived from CD4+ T cells sorted from PBMCs, sampled 15 days after the yellow fever booster vaccination. The CDR3: CASSTLTGYPSPLHF. CDR3 nucleotides: TGTGCCAGCAGTACCCTCACAGGGTATCCTTCACCCCTCCACTTT.